These 11 T cell receptor beta chains came from one sample sequenced in a study of T cells in Graves' hyperthyroidism and ophthalmopathy. Amplification targeted TCR beta CDR3 regions from RNA transcripts. HTBI primers were the set used in a first-round RT-PCR of the TCR CDR3. TCRdb re-derived calls from the multiplex PCR reads in MiXCR, one entry per CDR3 protein. The table has almost 500,000 distinct CDR3 sequences, under 25% seen once; the top ten hold approximately 49%. Sequencing input: blood. These receptors came from a woman aged 65 to 85 with Graves' ophthalmopathy.

This clonotype was counted only a few times. The rearrangement joins TRBV7-3 to TRBJ2-3, with TRBD1 matching over 8 bases. V shed 5 bases, J shed 2 bases, and the junction held 9 bases outside the gene matches. The CDR3 is made up of 16 amino acids. The germline V gene encodes CDR1 SGHTA and CDR2 FQGTGA. The CDR3 DNA reads TGTGCCAGCAGCCGAGGGACAGGCCGAAACACAGATACGCAGTATTTT. The encoded protein is CASSRGTGRNTDTQYF.

This clonotype was seen only a few times. The chain is built from TRBV7-9 and TRBJ1-4; D call uncertain. The CDR3 is 15 amino acids. V was pared by 2 bases and J by 4 bases, with 11 bases between. Germline CDR1 is SEHNR and CDR2 is FQNEAQ (reference sequence). CDR3 sequence reads: CASSLNADLNEKLFF. In nucleotides, the CDR3 is TGTGCCAGCAGCTTAAATGCAGACCTTAATGAAAAACTGTTTTTT.

This clonotype came up many times. The chain employs TRBV7-2 and TRBJ2-7; TRBD1 aligns across 8 bases. CDR3 size: 14 residues. With V trimmed by 1 base and J by 4 bases, 3 bases remained unmatched. From germline, CDR1 is SGHTA and CDR2 FQGNSA. In DNA form, the CDR3 reads TGTGCCAGCAGCTTAGGTGGACAGGGATACGAGCAGTACTTC. It is translated as CASSLGGQGYEQYF.

CDR3 in amino acids: CASDRRPTNEKLFF. For the CDR3, the DNA is TGTGCCAGCGACAGGCGACCAACTAATGAAAAACTGTTTTTT. The chain joins TRBV19 to TRBJ1-4; D might be TRBD1 (6 bases). Deletions cut 9 bases from V and 0 bases from J, with 11 bases between. Looked up from germline, CDR1 is LNHDA and CDR2 is SQIVND (reference sequence). The CDR3 is 14 amino acids.

This clonotype came up many times. This rearrangement joins TRBV12-3 or TRBV12-4 to TRBJ2-5; 11 bases map to TRBD1. This CDR3 is built from 14 residues. V was clipped by 5 bases and J by 5 bases; unmatched bases: 4. CDR3 amino acids: CASSRTGGLETQYF. DNA for the CDR3: TGTGCCAGCAGTAGGACAGGGGGCTTGGAGACCCAGTACTTC.

DNA of the CDR3: TGCAGTGCTAGAGGTGACAGGAGAGGCGAGCAGTACTTC. This translates into CSARGDRRGEQYF. The V gene is TRBV20-1, the J gene TRBJ2-7; TRBD1 is a possible D gene (6 bases). Germline values: CDR1 DFQATT, CDR2 SNEGSKA (reference sequence). Trimming stripped 1 base from V and 6 bases from J, with 13 bases between. The CDR3 covers 13 residues.

V is TRBV24-1 and J is TRBJ2-3; D remains ambiguous. This CDR3 region has 14 residues. CDR1 and CDR2 (germline): KGHDR, SFDVKD. V lost 3 bases and J 3 bases, leaving 9 bases between the germline ends. The CDR3 DNA follows: TGTGCCACCAGTGATGCCAAAGGGACAGATACGCAGTATTTT. This encodes CATSDAKGTDTQYF.

This clonotype was counted many times. The chain is built from TRBV28 and TRBJ2-2; 7 bases agree with TRBD2. Per the germline V gene, CDR1 is MDHEN and CDR2 is SYDVKM. Trimming took 6 bases from V and 5 from J; bases not matched to a gene: 9. This CDR3 spans 15 amino acids. In DNA, the CDR3 is TGTGCCAGCAGGCCTCGGGAGGCGGGTACCGGGGAGCTGTTTTTT. This translates into CASRPREAGTGELFF.

This chain connects TRBV7-9 to TRBJ2-3, with TRBD2 matching 11 bases. Germline trimming cut 3 bases from V and 1 base from J; bases unmatched to any gene: 9. CDR3 length equals 18 residues. Germline values: CDR1 SEHNR, CDR2 FQNEAQ (reference sequence). The chain's CDR3 is CASSFGTSGSPGTDTQYF. CDR3 nucleotides: TGTGCCAGCAGCTTCGGTACTAGCGGGAGCCCGGGCACAGATACGCAGTATTTT.

This clonotype was seen only a few times. J is TRBJ2-5 and V is TRBV20-1; TRBD2 is a possible D gene (5 bases). Germline loops: CDR1 DFQATT, CDR2 SNEGSKA (reference sequence). The CDR3 loop spans 12 amino acids. The CDR3 is CRGIGSEETQYF. Written as DNA, the CDR3 is TGCAGGGGGATAGGTAGCGAAGAGACCCAGTACTTC.

The rearrangement uses TRBV7-6 and TRBJ2-5, with no clear D. CDR3 length: 12 amino acids. V lost 5 bases and J 4 bases, leaving 8 bases between the germline ends. Germline loops: CDR1 SGHVS, CDR2 FNYEAQ. The CDR3 loop reads CASSTLIETQYF. The CDR3 bases are TGTGCCAGCAGCACCCTGATAGAGACCCAGTACTTC.